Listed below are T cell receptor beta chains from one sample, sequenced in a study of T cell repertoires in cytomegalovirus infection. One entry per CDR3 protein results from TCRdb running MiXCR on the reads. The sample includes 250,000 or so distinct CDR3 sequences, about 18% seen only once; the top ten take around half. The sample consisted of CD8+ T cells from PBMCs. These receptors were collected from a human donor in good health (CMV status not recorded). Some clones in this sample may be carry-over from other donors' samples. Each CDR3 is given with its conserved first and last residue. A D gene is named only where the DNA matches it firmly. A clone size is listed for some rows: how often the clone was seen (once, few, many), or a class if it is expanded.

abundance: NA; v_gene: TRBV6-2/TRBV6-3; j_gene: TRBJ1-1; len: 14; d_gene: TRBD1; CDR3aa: CASSQTGAHTEAFF; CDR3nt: TGTGCCAGCAGTCAAACAGGGGCCCACACTGAAGCTTTCTTT
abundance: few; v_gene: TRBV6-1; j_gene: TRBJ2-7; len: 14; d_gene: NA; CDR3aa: CASSETGQYYEQYF; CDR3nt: TGTGCCAGCAGTGAAACCGGACAGTACTACGAGCAGTACTTC
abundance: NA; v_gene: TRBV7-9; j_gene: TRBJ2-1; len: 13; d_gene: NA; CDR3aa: CASSPPQGNEQFF; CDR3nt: TGTGCCAGCAGCCCCCCACAGGGAAATGAGCAGTTCTTC
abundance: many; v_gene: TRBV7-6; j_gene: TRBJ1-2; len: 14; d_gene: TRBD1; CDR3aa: CASSPSTGSYGYTF; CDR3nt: TGTGCCAGCAGCCCCTCGACAGGGAGCTATGGCTACACCTTC
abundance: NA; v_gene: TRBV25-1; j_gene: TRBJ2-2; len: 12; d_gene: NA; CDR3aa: CAASVDTGELFF; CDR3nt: TGTGCTGCTAGCGTTGACACCGGGGAGCTGTTTTTT
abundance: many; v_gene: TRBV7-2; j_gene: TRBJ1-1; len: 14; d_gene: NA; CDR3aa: CASGYGARVTEAFF; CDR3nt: TGTGCCAGCGGGTACGGGGCCCGGGTGACTGAAGCTTTCTTT
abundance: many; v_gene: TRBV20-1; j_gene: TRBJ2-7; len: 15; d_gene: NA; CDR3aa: CSARDLSLRIHEQYF; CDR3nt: TGCAGTGCTAGAGATCTTAGTTTACGGATTCACGAGCAGTACTTC
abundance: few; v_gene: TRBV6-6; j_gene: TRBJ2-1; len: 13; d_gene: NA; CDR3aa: CASSYFRGNEQFF; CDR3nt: TGTGCCAGCAGTTACTTTAGGGGGAATGAGCAGTTCTTC
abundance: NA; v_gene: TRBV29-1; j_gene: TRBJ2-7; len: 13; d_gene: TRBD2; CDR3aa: CSVDSGGPYEQYF; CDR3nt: TGCAGCGTTGATAGCGGGGGCCCCTACGAGCAGTACTTC
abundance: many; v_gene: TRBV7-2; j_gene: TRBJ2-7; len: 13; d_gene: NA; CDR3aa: CASSSVGPYEQYF; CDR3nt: TGTGCCAGCAGCTCGGTCGGCCCGTACGAGCAGTACTTC
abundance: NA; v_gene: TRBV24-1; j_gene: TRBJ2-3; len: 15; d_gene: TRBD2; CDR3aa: CATSDRAGGSDTQYF; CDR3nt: TGTGCCACCAGTGACCGGGCGGGGGGATCAGATACGCAGTATTTT
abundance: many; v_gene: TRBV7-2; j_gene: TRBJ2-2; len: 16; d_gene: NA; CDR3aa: CASSRSGYTFTGELFF; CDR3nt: TGTGCCAGCAGCCGATCAGGGTATACTTTTACCGGGGAGCTGTTTTTT
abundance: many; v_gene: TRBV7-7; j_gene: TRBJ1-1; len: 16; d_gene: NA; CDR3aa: CASSQLMGTVDTEAFF; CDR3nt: TGTGCTAGCAGTCAACTAATGGGGACGGTAGACACTGAAGCTTTCTTT
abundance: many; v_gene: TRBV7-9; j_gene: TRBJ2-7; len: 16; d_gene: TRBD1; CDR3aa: CASSSGVGTGGYEQYF; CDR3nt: TGTGCCAGCAGCTCCGGGGTGGGGACAGGGGGTTACGAGCAGTACTTC
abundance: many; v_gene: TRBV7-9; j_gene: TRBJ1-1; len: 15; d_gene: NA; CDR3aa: CASSPPGWMNTEAFF; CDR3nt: TGTGCCAGCAGCCCCCCAGGGTGGATGAACACTGAAGCTTTCTTT
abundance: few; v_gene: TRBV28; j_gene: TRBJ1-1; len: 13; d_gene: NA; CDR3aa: CASSPPPQAGAFF; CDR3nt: TGTGCCAGCAGTCCCCCCCCACAGGCGGGAGCTTTCTTT
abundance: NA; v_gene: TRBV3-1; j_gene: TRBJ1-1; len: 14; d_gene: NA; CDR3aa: CASSQQGERTEAFF; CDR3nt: TGTGCCAGCAGTCAACAGGGTGAGAGAACTGAAGCTTTCTTT
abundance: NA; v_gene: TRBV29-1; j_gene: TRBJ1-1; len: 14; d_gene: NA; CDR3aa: CSVEFKSVNTEAFF; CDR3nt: TGCAGCGTTGAATTTAAGTCAGTAAACACTGAAGCTTTCTTT
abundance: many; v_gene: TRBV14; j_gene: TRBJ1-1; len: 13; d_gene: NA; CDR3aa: CASSLFPNTEAFF; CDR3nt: TGTGCCAGCAGCCTTTTTCCTAACACTGAAGCTTTCTTT
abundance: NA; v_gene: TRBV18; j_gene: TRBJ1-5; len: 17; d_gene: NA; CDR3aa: CVSSRSATVSANQPQHF; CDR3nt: TGTGTCAGCTCACGATCAGCGACAGTCTCCGCCAATCAGCCCCAGCATTTT
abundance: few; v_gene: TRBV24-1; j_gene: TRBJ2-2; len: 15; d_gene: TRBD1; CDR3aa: CATSDRDRGAGELFF; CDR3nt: TGTGCCACCAGTGATCGGGACAGGGGGGCCGGGGAGCTGTTTTTT
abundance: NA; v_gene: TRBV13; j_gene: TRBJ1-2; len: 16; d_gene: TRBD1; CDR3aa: CASSFHLGQDLNGYTF; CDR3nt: TGTGCCAGCAGCTTTCATCTCGGACAGGACTTGAATGGCTACACCTTC
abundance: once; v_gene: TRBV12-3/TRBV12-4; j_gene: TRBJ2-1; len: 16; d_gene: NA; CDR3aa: CASRGGTTPSPNEQFF; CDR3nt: TGTGCCAGCAGAGGGGGGACAACACCCAGCCCCAATGAGCAGTTCTTC
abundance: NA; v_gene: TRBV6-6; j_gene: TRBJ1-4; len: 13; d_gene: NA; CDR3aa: CASSYLLREKLFF; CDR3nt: TGTGCCAGCAGTTACTTGTTACGGGAAAAACTGTTTTTT
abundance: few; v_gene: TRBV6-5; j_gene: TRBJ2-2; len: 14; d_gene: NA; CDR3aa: CASSLLDSPGELFF; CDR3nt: TGTGCCAGCAGTTTACTAGACTCCCCCGGGGAGCTGTTTTTT
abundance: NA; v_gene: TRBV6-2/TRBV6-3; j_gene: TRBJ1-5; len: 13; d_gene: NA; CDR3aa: CASTGLVNQPQHF; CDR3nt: TGTGCCAGCACTGGGCTGGTCAATCAGCCCCAGCATTTT
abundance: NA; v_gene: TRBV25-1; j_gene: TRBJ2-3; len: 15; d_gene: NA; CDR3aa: CASRGGGPSTDTQYF; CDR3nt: TGTGCCAGCCGAGGGGGGGGGCCTAGCACAGATACGCAGTATTTT
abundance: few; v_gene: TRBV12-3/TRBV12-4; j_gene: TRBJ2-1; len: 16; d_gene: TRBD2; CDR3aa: CASRLAGPAGYNEQFF; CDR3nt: TGTGCCAGCAGGCTAGCGGGGCCGGCGGGATACAATGAGCAGTTCTTC
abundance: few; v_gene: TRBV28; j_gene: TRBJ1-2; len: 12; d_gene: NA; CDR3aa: CASSTRTWGYTF; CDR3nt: TGTGCCAGCAGTACTAGGACGTGGGGCTACACCTTC
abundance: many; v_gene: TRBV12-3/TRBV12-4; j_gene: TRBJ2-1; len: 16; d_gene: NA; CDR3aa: CASSLLGASSGAEQFF; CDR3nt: TGTGCCAGCAGTTTGTTAGGGGCTAGCTCGGGGGCTGAGCAGTTCTTC